Below, 13 T cell receptor beta chains from the same sample are listed, as sequenced in a study of blood T cell repertoires in COVID-19. The data were produced by immunoSEQ multiplex PCR, yet TCRdb's version contains in-frame clones alone and is incomplete. The table shows about 190,000 clones, with approximately 84% occurring only once. Sample: peripheral blood. The source of these receptors is a woman aged 65 to 85 with active or convalescent COVID-19.

The V and J genes are TRBV3-1 (or the pseudogene TRBV3-2) and TRBJ2-3; 9 bases are a match to TRBD2. The CDR3 covers 16 residues. Germline CDR1 reads LGHDT; CDR2 reads YNNKEL (reference sequence). After removal of 4 bases from V and 3 bases from J, the junction contained 8 bases not matched to a gene. DNA of the CDR3: TGTGCCAGCAGCCGCGGGACTAGCAGCAGAACAGATACGCAGTATTTT. Amino acid sequence: CASSRGTSSRTDTQYF.

The V and J genes are TRBV2 and TRBJ2-7, with a weak D call TRBD2 (8 bases). Germline V gene lookup returns CDR1 SNHLY and CDR2 FYNNEI. With 6 bases removed from V and 3 bases from J, the gap between germline ends came to 15 bases. The CDR3 has 14 amino acids. The CDR3, as DNA: TGTGCCAGCAGCGGGGGGGACAGTTACTACGAGCAGTACTTC. Protein: CASSGGDSYYEQYF.

This rearrangement joins TRBV7-2 to TRBJ2-2; 8 nucleotides agree with TRBD2. CDR1 is SGHTA, CDR2 FQGNSA, per germline. This CDR3 has 17 residues. J was trimmed by 0 bases and V by 5 bases; bases with no gene match: 8. CDR3 sequence reads: CASSQSGRASNTGELFF. The DNA of the CDR3 is TGTGCCAGCAGCCAGAGCGGGAGAGCCTCGAACACCGGGGAGCTGTTTTTT. Variable domain in full (rest from reference TRBV7-2 and TRBJ2-2): GAGVSQSPSNKVTEKGKDVELRCDPISGHTALYWYRQSLGQGLEFLIYFQGNSAPDKSGLPSDRFSAERTGGSVSTLTIQRTQQEDSAVYLCASSQSGRASNTGELFFGEGSRLTVL.

This clone was counted once. The chain uses TRBV7-9 and TRBJ2-3; TRBD2 aligns across 13 bases. CDR1 SEHNR and CDR2 FQNEAQ come from the germline V gene (reference sequence). V was pared by 7 bases and J by 0 bases, with 10 bases of the junction left unmatched. The length of the CDR3 is 18 residues. The CDR3 DNA is TGTGCCAGCAAATTTAGGACTAGCGGGAGACCGAGCACAGATACGCAGTATTTT. Translating it yields CASKFRTSGRPSTDTQYF.

V is TRBV24-1 and J is TRBJ2-6; TRBD1 agrees at 8 bases. Germline V gives CDR1 KGHDR, CDR2 SFDVKD. V dropped 5 bases and J dropped 0; count of bases not matched to a gene: 8. This CDR3 spans 18 amino acids. The CDR3 sequence: CATSAYGQGNSGANVLTF. The CDR3 nucleotides are TGTGCCACCAGTGCGTATGGACAGGGCAACTCTGGGGCCAACGTCCTGACTTTC.

A few counts support this clone. The rearrangement links TRBV4-1 to TRBJ1-3, with a weak D call TRBD1 (5 bases). The CDR3 runs to 15 residues. The V gene lost 2 bases and the J gene lost 0 bases, with 8 bases spanning the gap. Germline CDR1 MGHRA, CDR2 YSYEKL. CDR3 in DNA: TGCGCCAGCAGCCAACCAGGGAACTCTGGAAACACCATATATTTT. Amino acid sequence: CASSQPGNSGNTIYF.

A few counts support this clone. This chain links TRBV11-2 with TRBJ1-1, with D unresolved. This CDR3 spans 14 amino acids. The germline CDR1 and CDR2 sequences are SGHAT and FQNNGV. With 0 bases removed from V and 12 bases from J, the gap between germline ends came to 17 bases. The CDR3 loop reads CASSLDRAGIDSFF. In DNA, the CDR3 is TGTGCCAGCAGCTTAGACCGGGCCGGGATTGATTCTTTCTTT.

The V gene is TRBV18, the J gene TRBJ1-1; 7 nucleotides agree with TRBD1. Germline V gene data show CDR1 as KGHSH and CDR2 as LQKENI. The junction had 12 bases not matched to a gene; V was cut back by 1 base and J by 1 base. This CDR3 comprises 18 residues. DNA of the CDR3: TGTGCCAGCTCACCACGACAGGGAGCATTCGAGCCGAACACTGAAGCTTTCTTT. It specifies CASSPRQGAFEPNTEAFF.

The rearrangement links TRBV18 to TRBJ1-1; D is uncertain. There are 16 residues in the CDR3. Trimming removed 4 bases from V and 0 bases from J, with 15 bases in between. The germline gives CDR1 KGHSH, CDR2 LQKENI. CDR3 loop: CASSQDGLSMNTEAFF. The CDR3 DNA is TGTGCCAGCTCACAAGATGGTCTTAGCATGAACACTGAAGCTTTCTTT. Based on the CDR3 plus reference TRBV18 and TRBJ1-1, the full variable domain is NAGVMQNPRHLVRRRGQEARLRCSPMKGHSHVYWYRQLPEEGLKFMVYLQKENIIDESGMPKERFSAEFPKEGPSILRIQQVVRGDSAAYFCASSQDGLSMNTEAFFGQGTRLTVV.

The chain combines TRBV9 with TRBJ1-6; D call uncertain. Germline lookup yields CDR1 SGDLS and CDR2 YYNGEE. This CDR3 spans 14 amino acids. V was pared by 3 bases and J by 0 bases, with 4 bases between. The CDR3 sequence is CASSDSSYNSPLHF. The CDR3 nucleotides are TGTGCCAGCAGCGACAGCTCCTATAATTCACCCCTCCACTTT.

This chain uses TRBV5-5 with TRBJ1-2; 8 positions agree with TRBD1. The germline V gene has CDR1 SGHKS and CDR2 YYEKEE (reference sequence). Losses at the gene ends were 4 bases for V and 1 base for J; bases not matched to a gene: 6. The CDR3 runs 15 residues. The CDR3 reads CASSPRGLYNYGYTF. The CDR3 DNA is TGTGCCAGCAGCCCCAGGGGGCTCTATAACTATGGCTACACCTTC.

The V call is TRBV28, the J call TRBJ1-2; D gene uncertain. CDR1 is MDHEN, CDR2 SYDVKM, per germline. This CDR3 has 12 residues. V lost 6 bases and J lost 8, with 13 bases in between. The CDR3 sequence is CASSTLSWGYTF. The CDR3, as DNA: TGTGCCAGCAGCACCCTGAGTTGGGGCTACACCTTC.

V gene TRBV5-1 combines with J gene TRBJ2-1; 7 bases match TRBD2. The CDR3 covers 15 residues. After removal of 0 bases from V and 6 bases from J, the junction contained 6 bases not matched to a gene. The germline V gene has CDR1 SGHRS and CDR2 YFSETQ. The CDR3 DNA reads as TGCGCCAGCAGCTTGGTCGGACTAGGACTCAATGAGCAGTTCTTC. Protein: CASSLVGLGLNEQFF.